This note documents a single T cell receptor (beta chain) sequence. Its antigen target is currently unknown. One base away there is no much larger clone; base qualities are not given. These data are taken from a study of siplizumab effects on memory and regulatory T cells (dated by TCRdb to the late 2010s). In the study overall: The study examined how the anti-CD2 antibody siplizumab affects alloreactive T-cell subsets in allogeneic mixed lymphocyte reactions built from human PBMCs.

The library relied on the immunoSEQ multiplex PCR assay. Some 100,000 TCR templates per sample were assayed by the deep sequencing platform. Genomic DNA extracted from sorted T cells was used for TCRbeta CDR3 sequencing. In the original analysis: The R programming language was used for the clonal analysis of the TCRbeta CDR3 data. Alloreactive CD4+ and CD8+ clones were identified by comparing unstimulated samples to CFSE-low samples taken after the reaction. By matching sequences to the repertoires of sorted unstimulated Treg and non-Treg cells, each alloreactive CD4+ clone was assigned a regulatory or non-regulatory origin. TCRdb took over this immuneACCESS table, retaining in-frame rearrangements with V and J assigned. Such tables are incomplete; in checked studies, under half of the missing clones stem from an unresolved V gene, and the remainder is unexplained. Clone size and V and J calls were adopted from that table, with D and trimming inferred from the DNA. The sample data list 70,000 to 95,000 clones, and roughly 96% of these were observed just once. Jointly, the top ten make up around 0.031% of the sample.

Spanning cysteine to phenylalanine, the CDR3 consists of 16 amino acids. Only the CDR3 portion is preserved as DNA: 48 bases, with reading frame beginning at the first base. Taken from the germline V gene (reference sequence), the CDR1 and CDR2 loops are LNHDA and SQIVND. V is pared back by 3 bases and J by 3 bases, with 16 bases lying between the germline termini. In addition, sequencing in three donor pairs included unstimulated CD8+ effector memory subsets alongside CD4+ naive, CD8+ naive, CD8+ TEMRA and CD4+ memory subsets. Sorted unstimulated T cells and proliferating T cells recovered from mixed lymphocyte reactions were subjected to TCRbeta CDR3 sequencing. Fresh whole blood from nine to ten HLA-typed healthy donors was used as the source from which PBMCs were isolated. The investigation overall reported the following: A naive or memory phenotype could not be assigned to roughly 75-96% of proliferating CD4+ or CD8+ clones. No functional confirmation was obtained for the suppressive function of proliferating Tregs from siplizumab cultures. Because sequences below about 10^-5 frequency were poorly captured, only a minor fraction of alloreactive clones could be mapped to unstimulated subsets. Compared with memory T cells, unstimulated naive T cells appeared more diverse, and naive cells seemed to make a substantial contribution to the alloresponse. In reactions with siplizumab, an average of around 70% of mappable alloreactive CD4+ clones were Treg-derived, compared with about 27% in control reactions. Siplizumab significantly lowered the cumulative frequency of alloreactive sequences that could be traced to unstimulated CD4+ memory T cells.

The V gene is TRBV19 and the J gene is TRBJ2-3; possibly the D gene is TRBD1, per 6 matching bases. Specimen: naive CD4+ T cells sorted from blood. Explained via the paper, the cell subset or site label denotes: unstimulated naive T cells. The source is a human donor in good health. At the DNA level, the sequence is TGTGCCAGTAGTATGGGTCGGCAGGGGATAACAGATACGCAGTATTTT. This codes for CASSMGRQGITDTQYF.